The T cell receptor beta chain described here comes from a study of cytomegalovirus exposure and HLA in healthy donors (TCRdb year 2017). Context from the whole study: According to an earlier analysis of 587 of the donors, about 190 million T cells yielded some 120 million unique TCR beta sequences and approximately 300 Gb of sequence data. Around 330 gigabases of sequencing data and around 80 million unique TCR sequences made up an early release that covered 640 HLA-typed donors. Rather than using new phenotypic data, the later analysis identified candidate immune exposures from TCR beta sequences and from how often those sequences occurred across donors. In a later analysis, previously published TCR beta repertoires from 670 or so donors were re-analyzed and high-resolution HLA genotyping was added so that TCR occurrence patterns could be studied. Several DR-DQ haplotypes were treated as single units for association and clustering because of strong linkage in the cohort. Of the roughly 430 genotyped donors, over 65% fell in the genetic ancestry cluster associated with self-reported Caucasian donors. Donor age, sex, ethnicity and CMV serostatus were collected together with the repertoire data. A later genetic analysis took genome-wide SNP genotypes for about 55% of the 666 donors and used that subset as a discovery cohort. All discovery cohort repertoires had been generated on a single sequencing platform. The aim of the study was to test whether cataloging public T cell receptors could identify signatures of past pathogen exposure. HLA typing covered class I and class II loci at four-digit resolution. The study used immunosequencing to profile the T cell repertoires of 666 subjects and linked those repertoires to cytomegalovirus serostatus. In an earlier analysis of 550 to 700 of the donors, high-throughput TCR beta sequencing was used to judge whether each TCR beta V gene segment behaved as functional or pseudogenic. Along with the approximately 670-subject first cohort, a separate validation cohort of some 130 different subjects was used. Among almost 400 genotyped donors of the cohort, an average of around 240,000 unique TCR beta nucleotide sequences were sequenced per donor, around 20% of them non-productive. The study combined high-throughput TCR immunosequencing, statistical association of individual TCRs with disease status, and machine learning to predict cytomegalovirus infection status. Typing coverage differed by locus: A, B, C, DRB1 and DQB1 were typed in roughly 620-640 donors, DQA1 in 500 to 550, DPA1 in some 610, and DPB1 in 400 to 490.

The cohort comprised 666 healthy bone marrow donors. At the time of sampling, all cohort members were nominally healthy, though unrecorded immune exposures were likely present. The donor was CMV seronegative and belonged to the group of approximately 320 seronegative cohort members. A peripheral blood sample was collected from each donor, and TCR beta sequencing was performed on peripheral blood mononuclear cells. The Qiagen DNeasy Blood Extraction Kit was used to extract genomic DNA from the blood cell samples. Study-wide conclusions, independent of this receptor: Several of the top co-occurrence clusters appeared to be linked to parvovirus B19, influenza, CMV and Epstein-Barr virus, according to a later analysis. Cytomegalovirus status was reported to be diagnosed by the classifier with high specificity and sensitivity in both the original and validation cohorts. Three of the identified cytomegalovirus-associated TCR beta chains were confirmed in vitro to be specific for cytomegalovirus antigens. This cohort had only TCR beta chains sequenced, and the lack of alpha or paired-chain data limited which features could be detected. In a later analysis, the rate of TCR association differed among HLA loci, with DRB1 alleles having the most associated TCRs and HLA-C alleles having the fewest. An association between a missense DCLRE1C variant and V-gene and J-gene trimming of TCR beta chains was found in a later genetic analysis and replicated in an independent cohort. A later analysis found that most CMV-associated TCR beta chains appeared HLA-restricted, with HLA associations seemingly driven largely by CMV exposure. HLA typing was unavailable for some donors at each locus, so association tests used only the typed subset. An earlier analysis of roughly 570 of the donors showed that most TCR beta V segments appeared in productive rearrangements either about 90% or about 30% of the time, which broadly matched IMGT annotations. The 87-base-pair reads could not distinguish some IMGT-functional V segments, including TRBV6-2 and TRBV6-3, so those segments were excluded. It was suggested by the authors that the approach could potentially be generalized to other disease states and immunological phenotypes. The only immune exposure information available for the cohort was CMV serostatus. The study listed 150 to 200 TCR beta chains as associated with cytomegalovirus. In a later analysis, HLA-associated TCR beta chains were found to be more clonally expanded and to have lower generation probabilities than equally common non-associated chains. In a later analysis, 16,951 TCR beta sequences were associated with specific HLA alleles at a false discovery rate of 0.05. A cluster of highly shared sequence variants was judged likely to be a technical artifact of the sequencing pipeline. Correlated functional status among segregating V segments might reflect linkage disequilibrium, but an unknown experimental factor could not be ruled out. When HLA alleles, especially DR and DQ, strongly co-occurred, TCR associations were difficult to assign to individual alleles. In a later genetic analysis, fewer N-insertions in productive TCRs were reported among donors in an Asian-associated ancestry cluster than the roughly 700-donor mean. While some public TCRs were present in many individuals, most TCR sequences turned up only very rarely across donors. Because counts were too low, more than 15 rarely observed V segments, including chromosome 9 orphons, were left out of the earlier analysis of several hundred of the donors. Roughly uniform sequencing depth across donors was assumed in presence/absence analyses, although this assumption may not hold. A further reported finding was that TCR beta sequences accurately predicted the HLA-A and HLA-B alleles for most subjects in the first cohort.

In regard to this clone: Its target antigen remains unknown. Qualities for individual bases were not recorded, and no much larger clone is one base off. Other nucleotide sequences from this sample produce the same CDR3.

The library was produced with the immunoSEQ multiplex PCR assay. For the multiplex PCR, a mixture combining 60 forward primers for TCR Vbeta segments and 13 reverse primers for TCR Jbeta segments was used. A multiplex PCR assay on genomic DNA amplified the CDR3 region of rearranged TCR beta genes. On the Illumina HiSeq System, the amplified TCR beta libraries were sequenced as 87-base-pair reads. The authors' analysis ran thus. A later analysis counted 65 million to 90 million unique TCR beta chains across the 666 repertoires, and some 12 million of these chains were shared by at least two donors. A nearest-neighbor algorithm error-corrected the raw reads and collapsed the reads into unique sequences, merging closely related sequences to remove PCR and sequencing errors. CDR3 sequences were aligned to IMGT reference sequences to assign V, D and J gene segments. Each retained sequence needed at least a six-nucleotide match to both a V gene segment and a J gene segment. Rearrangements were called productive when the CDR3 lacked stop codons and stayed in frame with V and J; all others were non-productive. Following IMGT convention, CDR3 was defined as the stretch from the second conserved V-encoded cysteine up to the conserved J-encoded phenylalanine. The earlier analysis of around 640 of the donors excluded sequences that lacked an unambiguous match to a single V gene segment. An earlier analysis of 587 of the donors called V segments functional above 56.7% productive rearrangements and segregating when the between-donor standard deviation exceeded 5%. A statistical classification framework was built for diagnosing cytomegalovirus status from the catalog of TCR beta chain sequences. V and J gene assignment, in a later analysis, came from comparing TCR nucleotide sequences with IMGT/GENE-DB human TR gene sequences. A later analysis assigned CDR3 sequences and most-parsimonious VDJ recombination scenarios with the TCRdist pipeline. In a later analysis, every TCR beta chain was defined by the combination of its CDR3 amino acid sequence and its V-gene family, and reads without a unique V-gene family were dropped. In a later analysis, 550 to 650 highly shared, low-generation-probability nucleotide sequences were removed to address suspected cross-contamination and a sequencing artifact. In a later analysis, a clonal expansion index was calculated for each public chain from normalized within-repertoire ranks of inferred template counts. A later analysis computed generation probabilities with a VDJ recombination model fitted to out-of-frame rearrangements, and checked the results against IGoR. Hypergeometric tests were used in a later analysis to score TCR-TCR, TCR-HLA and TCR-CMV co-occurrence, with a repertoire-size bias correction applied to the TCR pairs. A later analysis estimated false discovery rates by permuting HLA or CMV assignments 20 times. A later analysis grouped co-occurring TCRs with DBSCAN, adding TCRdist sequence similarity when clustering within HLA-allele-positive subsets. For co-occurrence clustering, repertoires with fewer than 30,000 or more than 120,000 public chains were excluded, along with roughly 5 repertoires with anomalous nucleotide sharing. TCRdb provides this immuneACCESS table in a form limited to in-frame rearrangements. Some clones are lacking; in checked studies, under half of them reflect an unresolved V gene, and why the rest are absent is not known. That table gives V, J and clone size, and the DNA gave D and trimming. This sample holds about 120,000 clones; 70% to 80% were observed only once. 1.6% of the sample is in the top ten clones.

From the cysteine through the phenylalanine, the CDR3 covers 14 amino acids. Kept here is only the CDR3 DNA, which spans 42 bases and is read in frame from base 1. Relative to germline, V is missing 4 bases and J is missing 5 bases, with 6 bases of the junction outside any gene match. From a lookup of the germline V gene, CDR1 and CDR2 are SGHRS and YFSETQ. What was sequenced was PBMCs. This clonotype was obtained from a woman aged 18 to 35 in good health and CMV-seronegative. Here the chain combines TRBV5-1 and TRBJ1-5; 7 central nucleotides agree with TRBD1. The CDR3 protein is CASSLTGRDQPQHF. The DNA sequence is as follows: TGCGCCAGCAGCCTGACAGGGAGAGATCAGCCCCAGCATTTT. Beyond the CDR3, the reference TRBV5-1 and TRBJ1-5 genes provide the residues; the full variable domain reads: KAGVTQTPRYLIKTRGQQVTLSCSPISGHRSVSWYQQTPGQGLQFLFEYFSETQRNKGNFPGRFSGRQFSNSRSEMNVSTLELGDSALYLCASSLTGRDQPQHFGDGTRLSIL.